This T cell receptor (beta chain) came from a study of blood T cell repertoires in COVID-19. For the study at large: Sample material is recorded as cDNA or gDNA derived from T cells, B-cell-depleted T cells, or PBMCs.

The V and J ends lost 6 bases and 2 bases, in that order; junction bases with no gene match: 2. Germline values: CDR1 MNHEY, CDR2 SVGAGI. This CDR3 has 13 amino acids. As processed by the authors: Counts of nucleated cells, estimated from reference gene primer amplification, were obtained. The assay was immunoSEQ multiplex PCR, and TCRdb's table has in-frame clones only and misses some. V, J and clone size reflect that table, while D and trimming were determined from the DNA. The table has 110,000 or so clones, less than 90% seen once. The clonotype was recovered from a man in his 70s who had recovered from COVID-19. This sequence joins TRBV6-5 and TRBJ2-7; 9 bases agree with TRBD1. Sequencing used peripheral blood. The CDR3 DNA reads TGTGCCAGCAGCCGGGACAGGGCCTACGAGCAGTACTTC. It encodes CASSRDRAYEQYF.